Presented here are 10 T cell receptor beta chains from one specimen sequenced in a study of vaccination and CD4 T cells after COVID-19. TCRdb itself ran the PCR reads through MiXCR, one entry per CDR3 protein. The table shows approximately 20,000 distinct CDR3 sequences, with about 60% occurring only once. The specimen was CD4+ T cells from blood, collected before SARS-CoV-2 vaccination. All receptors derive from a human donor who had recovered from COVID-19.

This rearrangement joins TRBV6-1 to TRBJ2-3; D gene ambiguous. The germline V gene has CDR1 MNHNS and CDR2 SASEGT. V was cut by 3 bases and J by 4 bases, with 11 bases left in between. CDR3 length: 14 residues. The CDR3 region is CASSDRWSADTQYF. The CDR3 DNA sequence: TGTGCCAGCAGTGACCGATGGAGCGCAGATACGCAGTATTTT.

This chain links TRBV10-3 with TRBJ2-7; 9 bases match TRBD2. V dropped 5 bases and J dropped 2; count of bases not matched to a gene: 10. CDR3 length equals 16 residues. Germline CDR1 and CDR2: ENHRY and SYGVKD. CDR3 sequence (DNA): TGTGCCATCAGTCCCGGAGGTAGCGGGGGACCCTACGAGCAGTACTTC. Its translation: CAISPGGSGGPYEQYF.

J is TRBJ1-2 and V is TRBV3-1, with D hard to call. There are 13 residues in the CDR3. Germline V gives CDR1 LGHDT, CDR2 YNNKEL (reference sequence). V shed 4 bases and J shed 4 bases, with 10 bases lying between them. The CDR3 spells CASSLSPFYGYTF. The CDR3 DNA is TGTGCCAGCAGCCTCTCCCCGTTCTATGGCTACACCTTC.

V usage is TRBV20-1 and J usage is TRBJ1-1, with D hard to call. CDR3 length: 14 amino acids. Deletions cut 1 base from V and 3 bases from J, with 12 bases between. Germline V gene data show CDR1 as DFQATT and CDR2 as SNEGSKA (reference sequence). The DNA for the CDR3 is TGCAGTGCTAGAGGGTTGGGTAGTGACACTGAAGCTTTCTTT. This gives the protein CSARGLGSDTEAFF.

This chain joins TRBV7-3 and TRBJ2-5; TRBD1 or TRBD2 may be the D gene (5 bases each). Trimming left V 0 bases short and J 4 bases short, with 12 bases between. Per germline, CDR1 SGHTA and CDR2 FQGTGA. The CDR3 sequence is 15 residues long. The CDR3 loop is CASSLTGARLETQYF. The CDR3, as DNA: TGTGCCAGCAGCTTAACCGGGGCACGGTTAGAGACCCAGTACTTC.

This clonotype has a handful of counts. Here the CDR3 reads CSALTSGNMGDTQYF. CDR3 bases: TGCAGTGCTTTGACTAGCGGAAACATGGGAGATACGCAGTATTTT. The genes are TRBV20-1 and TRBJ2-3; the match to TRBD2 covers 9 bases. CDR1 and CDR2 from the germline V gene are DFQATT and SNEGSKA (reference sequence). V dropped 5 bases and J dropped 5; count of bases not matched to a gene: 11. The CDR3 extends over 15 amino acids.

This rearrangement joins TRBV20-1 to TRBJ1-3; D is uncertain. Germline V lookup: CDR1 DFQATT, CDR2 SNEGSKA (reference sequence). CDR3 length equals 14 residues. V was pared by 5 bases and J by 5 bases, with 16 bases between. The CDR3 here is CSARPGDGRNTIYF. The CDR3 nucleotides read TGCAGTGCTCGGCCCGGTGACGGTCGAAACACCATATATTTT.

This clonotype was recorded only once. The chain employs TRBV12-3 or TRBV12-4 and TRBJ2-5, with TRBD1 identical over 9 bases. The CDR3 spans 17 residues. V was pared by 5 bases and J by 9 bases, with 19 bases of the junction left unmatched. DNA of the CDR3: TGTGCCAGCAGTGCGCTACCGGGACAGGGTGGGGATTTGGCCCAGTACTTC. Amino acid sequence: CASSALPGQGGDLAQYF.

V usage is TRBV2 and J usage is TRBJ1-2; perhaps TRBD1 as D (6 bases). The V end was cut by 6 bases, the J end by 4 bases, with 24 bases between. This CDR3 contains 17 residues. Germline CDR1 SNHLY, CDR2 FYNNEI. The CDR3 protein is CASRSPGVRGESYGYTF. CDR3 nucleotide sequence: TGTGCCAGCAGAAGTCCTGGGGTCAGGGGCGAAAGCTATGGCTACACCTTC.

This clonotype is classed as medium-sized. The chain recombines TRBV20-1 with TRBJ2-5; 7 nucleotides align to TRBD2. From germline, CDR1 is DFQATT and CDR2 SNEGSKA (reference sequence). The CDR3 is made up of 14 amino acids. V trimming: 0 bases; J trimming: 4 bases; junction bases outside the gene matches: 5. CDR3 nucleotide sequence: TGCAGTGCTAGAGATCCTAGCGGACGAGAGACCCAGTACTTC. Amino acids: CSARDPSGRETQYF.